This T cell receptor (beta chain) was observed in a study of blood T cells in healthy people across ages. Whole-study context: Capture via template switching afforded approximately one barcoded beta molecule per two T cells.

The table lists this clonotype with a few counts. The antigen is unknown. Study-wide results and caveats: TCR beta diversity tracked closely with naive T cell percentage.

Alongside a J-beta primer mix, a sample-barcoded 5' primer served in a second PCR lasting roughly 6 to 11 cycles. Each cDNA molecule was tagged by a template-switch adaptor that had 12 random nucleotides. Each CDR3 protein is one row after TCRdb ran MiXCR on the 5' RACE reads. The repertoire consists of about 1.8 million distinct CDR3 sequences, with about 50% occurring once and the leading ten covering approximately 2.1%. Unmatched junction bases numbered 8, after V lost 5 bases and J lost 5 bases. Germline V lookup: CDR1 DFQATT, CDR2 SNEGSKA (reference sequence). This CDR3 region has 15 residues. The rearrangement joins TRBV20-1 to TRBJ2-3, with 12 bases matching TRBD2. The material sequenced was blood. The source is a woman in her forties in good health. The CDR3 is CSAPSPGLAGDTQYF. Written as DNA, the CDR3 is TGCAGTGCTCCTTCCCCGGGACTAGCGGGAGATACGCAGTATTTT.